A single sample is the source of the 4 T cell receptor beta chains below, sequenced in a study of identical twins. TCRdb itself ran the 5' RACE reads through MiXCR, one entry per CDR3 protein. The sample yields hundreds of thousands of distinct CDR3 sequences, 18% seen once. These same records also appear under a second study, on T cells expressing NK-cell markers.

Source material: PBMCs. Receptors originate from a young woman in good health.

The genes are TRBV6-1 and TRBJ2-7, with 13 nucleotides matching TRBD2. V was pared by 3 bases and J by 4 bases, with 3 bases of the junction left unmatched. The CDR3 is 15 residues long. The germline gives CDR1 MNHNS, CDR2 SASEGT. The CDR3 DNA follows: TGTGCCAGCAGTGACAGGACTAGCGGGAGATACGAGCAGTACTTC. As protein: CASSDRTSGRYEQYF.

The chain recombines TRBV7-9 with TRBJ2-1, with D possibly TRBD2 on 6 matching bases. CDR1 is SEHNR and CDR2 is FQNEAQ in the germline V gene (reference sequence). The length of the CDR3 is 17 residues. Trimming removed 1 base from V and 0 bases from J, with 13 bases in between. The CDR3 sequence is CASSLVVAASSYNEQFF. CDR3 sequence (DNA): TGTGCCAGCAGCTTAGTTGTAGCGGCCAGCTCCTACAATGAGCAGTTCTTC.

CDR3 coding DNA: TGCAGTGCCGAGACTAGCGGGAGGGCCTCCGAGCAGTTCTTC. It encodes CSAETSGRASEQFF. This rearrangement joins TRBV20-1 to TRBJ2-1; TRBD2 aligns across 14 bases. Trimming at V came to 6 bases and at J to 10 bases, leaving 8 bases not matched to a gene. Germline assignment: CDR1 DFQATT and CDR2 SNEGSKA (reference sequence). The CDR3 has 14 amino acids.

At least ten counts were recorded for this clonotype. This chain joins TRBV12-3 or TRBV12-4 and TRBJ2-5; 7 nucleotides match TRBD1. This CDR3 has 14 residues. Unmatched junction bases numbered 8, after V lost 5 bases and J lost 5 bases. The CDR3 bases are TGTGCCAGCAGTCTTTCAGGGGGACAGGAGACCCAGTACTTC. Translation gives CASSLSGGQETQYF.